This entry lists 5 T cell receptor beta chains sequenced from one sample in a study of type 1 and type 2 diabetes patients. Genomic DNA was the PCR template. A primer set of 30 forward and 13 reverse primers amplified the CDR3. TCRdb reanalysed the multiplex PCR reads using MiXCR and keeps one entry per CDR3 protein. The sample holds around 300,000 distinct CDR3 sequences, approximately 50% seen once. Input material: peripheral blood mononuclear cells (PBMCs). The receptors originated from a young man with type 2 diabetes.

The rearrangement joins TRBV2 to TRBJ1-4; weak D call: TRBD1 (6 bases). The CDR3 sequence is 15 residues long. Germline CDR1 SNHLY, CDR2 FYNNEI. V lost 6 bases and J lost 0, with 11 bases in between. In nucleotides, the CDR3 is TGTGCCAGCAGACAACAGGGTACAACTAATGAAAAACTGTTTTTT. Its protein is CASRQQGTTNEKLFF.

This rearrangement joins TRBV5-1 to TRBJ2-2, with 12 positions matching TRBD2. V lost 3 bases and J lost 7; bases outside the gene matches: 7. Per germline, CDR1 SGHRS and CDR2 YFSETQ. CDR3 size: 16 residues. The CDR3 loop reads CASSSPSGRAFGELFF. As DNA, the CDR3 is TGCGCCAGCAGCTCCCCTAGCGGGAGGGCCTTCGGGGAGCTGTTTTTT.

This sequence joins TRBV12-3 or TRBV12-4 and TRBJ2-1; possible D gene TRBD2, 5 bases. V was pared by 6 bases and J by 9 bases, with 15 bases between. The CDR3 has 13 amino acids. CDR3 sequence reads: CASSRTRVSEQFF. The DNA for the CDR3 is TGTGCCAGCAGCAGAACTAGGGTCAGTGAGCAGTTCTTC.

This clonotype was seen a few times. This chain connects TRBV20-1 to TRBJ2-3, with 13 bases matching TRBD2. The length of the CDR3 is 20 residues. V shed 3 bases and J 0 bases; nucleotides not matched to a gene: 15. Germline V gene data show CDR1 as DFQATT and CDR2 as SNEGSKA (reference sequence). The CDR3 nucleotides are TGCAGTGCTAGCCTGGTACTAGCGGGGGGGACCTTATCTAGCACAGATACGCAGTATTTT. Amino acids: CSASLVLAGGTLSSTDTQYF.

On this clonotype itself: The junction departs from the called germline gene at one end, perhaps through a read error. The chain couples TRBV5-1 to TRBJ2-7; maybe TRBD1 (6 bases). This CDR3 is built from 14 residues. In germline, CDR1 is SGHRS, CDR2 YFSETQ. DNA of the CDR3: TGTGCCAGCAGCCTTCCCCAGGGGACCTACGAGCAGTACTTC. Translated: CASSLPQGTYEQYF. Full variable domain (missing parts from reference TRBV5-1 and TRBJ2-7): KAGVTQTPRYLIKTRGQQVTLSCSPISGHRSVSWYQQTPGQGLQFLFEYFSETQRNKGNFPGRFSGRQFSNSRSEMNVSTLELGDSALYLCASSLPQGTYEQYFGPGTRLTVT.